This TCR beta chain was documented in a study of cytomegalovirus exposure and HLA in healthy donors. Whole-study results and caveats: Sequencing likely generated an artifact that appeared as a cluster of highly shared sequence variants. In a later analysis, an Asian-associated ancestry cluster reportedly showed fewer N-insertions than the roughly 650-donor mean. With further analysis later on, most CMV-associated TCR beta chains appeared HLA-restricted.

It was with 60 Vbeta and 13 Jbeta primers that the PCR ran. Clones were read by immunoSEQ multiplex PCR, and TCRdb kept only the in-frame ones, dropping some. The sample lists around 150,000 clones; 72% were seen once. In regard to this clone: The target antigen is unknown.

Trimming took 4 bases from V and 6 from J, leaving 17 bases between them. The CDR3 loop spans 15 amino acids. CDR1 SGHVS and CDR2 FQNEAQ come from the germline V gene. This rearrangement joins TRBV7-8 to TRBJ2-3; D may be TRBD1 (6 bases). Sequencing was carried out using PBMCs. This TCR was sampled from a man aged 50 or older in good health and CMV-seropositive. CDR3 coding DNA: TGTGCCAGCAGCTCGACCGCAGATCAGGGGGATACGCAGTATTTT. Translated: CASSSTADQGDTQYF.